This section outlines one T cell receptor (beta chain) sequence together with its context. The antigen is not known. This sample was taken from a study of T cells in Graves' hyperthyroidism and ophthalmopathy. The junction had 4 bases not matched to a gene; V was cut back by 0 bases and J by 3 bases. In germline, CDR1 is SGHVS, CDR2 FQNEAQ. This CDR3 spans 15 amino acids. Overall study findings and caveats: From stable hyperthyroidism, ophthalmopathy was separated by a 13 V-J model.

Amplified TCR beta CDR3 regions derived from RNA transcripts. First-round RT-PCR targeting the TCR CDR3 was performed with the HTBI primer set. MiXCR was run by TCRdb on the multiplex PCR reads, yielding one entry per CDR3 protein. The sample has around 600,000 distinct CDR3 sequences, more than 14% seen once. The sample taken for sequencing was blood. The chain employs TRBV7-8 and TRBJ2-7; 8 nucleotides line up with TRBD1. This sequence originates from a woman aged 50 to 65 with Graves' ophthalmopathy. This CDR3 reads CASSLAQGQGYEQYF. The CDR3 DNA reads as TGTGCCAGCAGCTTAGCGCAAGGACAGGGCTACGAGCAGTACTTC.